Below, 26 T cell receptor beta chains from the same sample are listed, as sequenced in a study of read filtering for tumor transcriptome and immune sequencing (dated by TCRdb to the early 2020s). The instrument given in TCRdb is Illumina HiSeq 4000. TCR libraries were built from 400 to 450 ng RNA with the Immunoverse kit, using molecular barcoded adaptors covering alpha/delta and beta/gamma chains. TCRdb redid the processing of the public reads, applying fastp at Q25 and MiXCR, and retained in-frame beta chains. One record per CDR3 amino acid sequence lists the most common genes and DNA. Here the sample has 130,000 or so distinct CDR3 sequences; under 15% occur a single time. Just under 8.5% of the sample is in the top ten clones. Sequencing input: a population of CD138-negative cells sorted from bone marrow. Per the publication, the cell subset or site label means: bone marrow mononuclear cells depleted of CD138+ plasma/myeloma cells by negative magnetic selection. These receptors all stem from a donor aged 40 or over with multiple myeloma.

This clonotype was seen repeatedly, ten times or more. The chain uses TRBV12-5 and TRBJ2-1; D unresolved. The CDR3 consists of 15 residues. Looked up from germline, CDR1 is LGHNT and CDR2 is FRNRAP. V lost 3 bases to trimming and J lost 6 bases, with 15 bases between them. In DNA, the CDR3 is TGTGCTAGTGGTTTAGCCTATGTGAGAGGCAATGAGCAGTTCTTC. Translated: CASGLAYVRGNEQFF.

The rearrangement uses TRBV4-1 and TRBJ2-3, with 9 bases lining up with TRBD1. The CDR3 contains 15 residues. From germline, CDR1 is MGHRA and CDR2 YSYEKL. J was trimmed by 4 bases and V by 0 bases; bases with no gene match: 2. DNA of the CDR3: TGCGCCAGCAGCCAAGAGGGACAGGGTCCAGATACGCAGTATTTT. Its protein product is CASSQEGQGPDTQYF.

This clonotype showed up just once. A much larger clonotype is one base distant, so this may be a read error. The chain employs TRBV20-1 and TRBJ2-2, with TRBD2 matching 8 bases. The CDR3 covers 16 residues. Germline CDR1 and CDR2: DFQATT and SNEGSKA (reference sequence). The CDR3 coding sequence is TGCAGTGCTAGTGGGGGACTAGGGGGAAACACCGGGGAGCTGTCTTTT. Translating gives CSASGGLGGNTGELSF.

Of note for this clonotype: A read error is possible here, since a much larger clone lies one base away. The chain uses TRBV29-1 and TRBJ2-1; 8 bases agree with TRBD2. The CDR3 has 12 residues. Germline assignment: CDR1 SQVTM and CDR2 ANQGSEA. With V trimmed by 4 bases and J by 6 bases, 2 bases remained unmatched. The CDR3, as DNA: TGCAGCGTTGTCAGCGGGGGCAATGAGCAGTTCTTC. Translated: CSVVSGGNEQFF.

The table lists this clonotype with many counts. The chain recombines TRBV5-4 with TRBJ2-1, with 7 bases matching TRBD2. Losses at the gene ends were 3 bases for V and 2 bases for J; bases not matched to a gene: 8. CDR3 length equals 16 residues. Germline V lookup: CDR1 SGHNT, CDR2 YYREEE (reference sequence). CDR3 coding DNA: TGTGCCAGCAGCTCAGGGCGGGAGCTAACCTACAATGAGCAGTTCTTC. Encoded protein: CASSSGRELTYNEQFF.

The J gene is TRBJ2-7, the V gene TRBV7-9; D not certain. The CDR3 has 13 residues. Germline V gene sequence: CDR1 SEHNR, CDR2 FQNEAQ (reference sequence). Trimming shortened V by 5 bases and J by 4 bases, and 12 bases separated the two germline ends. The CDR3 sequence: CASSAQTDYEQYF. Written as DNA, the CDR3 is TGTGCCAGCAGCGCCCAGACTGATTACGAGCAGTACTTC.

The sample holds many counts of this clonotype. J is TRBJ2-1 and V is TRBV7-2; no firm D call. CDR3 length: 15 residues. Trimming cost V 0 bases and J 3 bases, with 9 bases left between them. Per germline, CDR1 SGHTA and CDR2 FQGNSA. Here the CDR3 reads CASSLALGGYNEQFF. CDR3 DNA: TGTGCCAGCAGCTTAGCGCTAGGCGGCTACAATGAGCAGTTCTTC.

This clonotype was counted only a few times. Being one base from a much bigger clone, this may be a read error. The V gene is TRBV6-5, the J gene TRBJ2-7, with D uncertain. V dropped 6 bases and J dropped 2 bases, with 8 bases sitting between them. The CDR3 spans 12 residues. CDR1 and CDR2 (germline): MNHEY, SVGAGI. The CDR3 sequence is CASSQTPYEQYF. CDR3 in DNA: TGTGCCAGCAGCCAAACGCCCTACGAGCAGTACTTC.

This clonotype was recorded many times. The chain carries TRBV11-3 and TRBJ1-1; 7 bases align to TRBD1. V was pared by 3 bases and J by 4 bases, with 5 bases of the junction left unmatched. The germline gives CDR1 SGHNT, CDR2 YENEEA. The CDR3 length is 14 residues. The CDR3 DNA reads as TGTGCCAGCAGCTTTAGTGGACAGGTCACTGAAGCTTTCTTT. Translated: CASSFSGQVTEAFF.

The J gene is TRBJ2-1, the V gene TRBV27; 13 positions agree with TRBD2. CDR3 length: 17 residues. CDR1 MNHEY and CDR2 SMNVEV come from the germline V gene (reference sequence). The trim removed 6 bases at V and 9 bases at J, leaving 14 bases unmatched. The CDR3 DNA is TGTGCCAGCAGACTTGCTACTACTAGCGGGAGGGCTGGTGAGCAGTTCTTC. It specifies CASRLATTSGRAGEQFF.

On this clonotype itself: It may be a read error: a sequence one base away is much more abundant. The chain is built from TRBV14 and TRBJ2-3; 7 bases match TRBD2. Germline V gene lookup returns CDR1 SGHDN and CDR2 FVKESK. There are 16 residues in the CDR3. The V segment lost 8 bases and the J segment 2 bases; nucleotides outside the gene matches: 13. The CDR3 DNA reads TGTGCCAGCGGCCGCGAGAGGGGACTACTCACAGATACGCAGTATTTT. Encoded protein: CASGRERGLLTDTQYF.

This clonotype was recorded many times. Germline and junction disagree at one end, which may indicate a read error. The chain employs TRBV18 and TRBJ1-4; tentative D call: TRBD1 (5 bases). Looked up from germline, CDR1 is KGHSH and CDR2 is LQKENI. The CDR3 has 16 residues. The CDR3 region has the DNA TGTGCCAGCTCACCCTACGGGGGGACGGCTAATGAAAAACGGTTTTTT. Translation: CASSPYGGTANEKRFF.

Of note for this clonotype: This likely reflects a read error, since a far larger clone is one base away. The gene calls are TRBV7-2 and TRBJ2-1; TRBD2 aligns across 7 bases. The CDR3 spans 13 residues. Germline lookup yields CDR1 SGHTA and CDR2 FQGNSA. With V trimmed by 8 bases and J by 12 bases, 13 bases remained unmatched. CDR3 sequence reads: CASGTTSPSGQFF. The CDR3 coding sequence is TGTGCCAGCGGTACGACTAGCCCAAGCGGGCAGTTCTTC.

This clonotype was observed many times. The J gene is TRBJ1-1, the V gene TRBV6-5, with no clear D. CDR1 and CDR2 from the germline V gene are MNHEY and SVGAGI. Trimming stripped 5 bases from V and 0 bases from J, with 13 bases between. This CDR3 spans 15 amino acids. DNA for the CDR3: TGTGCCAGCAGTAGTCTTTCGCGCCTGAACACTGAAGCTTTCTTT. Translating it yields CASSSLSRLNTEAFF.

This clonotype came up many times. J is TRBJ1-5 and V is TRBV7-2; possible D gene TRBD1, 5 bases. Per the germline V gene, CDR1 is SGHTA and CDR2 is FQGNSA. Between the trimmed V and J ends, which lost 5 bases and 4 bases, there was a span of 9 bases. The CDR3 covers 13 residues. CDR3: CASSPRQNQPQHF. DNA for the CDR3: TGTGCCAGCAGCCCTAGACAGAATCAGCCCCAGCATTTT.

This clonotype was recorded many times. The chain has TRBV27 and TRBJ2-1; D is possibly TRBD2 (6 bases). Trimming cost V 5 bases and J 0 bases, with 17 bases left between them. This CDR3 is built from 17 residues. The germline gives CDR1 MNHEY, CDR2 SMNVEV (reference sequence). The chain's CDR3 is CASSPNLGGSSYNEQFF. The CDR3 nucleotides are TGTGCCAGCAGTCCCAACCTTGGGGGGAGCTCCTACAATGAGCAGTTCTTC.

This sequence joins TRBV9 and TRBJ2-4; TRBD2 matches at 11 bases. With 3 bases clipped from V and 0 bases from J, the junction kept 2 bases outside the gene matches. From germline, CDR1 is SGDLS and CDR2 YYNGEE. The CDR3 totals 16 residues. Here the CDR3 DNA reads TGTGCCAGCAGCGCACTAGCGGGAGAAGCCAAAAACATTCAGTACTTC. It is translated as CASSALAGEAKNIQYF.

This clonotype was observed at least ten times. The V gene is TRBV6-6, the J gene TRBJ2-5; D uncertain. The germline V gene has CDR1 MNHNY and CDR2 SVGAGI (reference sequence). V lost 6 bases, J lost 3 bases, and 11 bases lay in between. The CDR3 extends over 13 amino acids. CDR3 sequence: CASRGPLEETQYF. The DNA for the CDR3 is TGTGCCAGCAGGGGCCCTTTGGAAGAGACCCAGTACTTC.

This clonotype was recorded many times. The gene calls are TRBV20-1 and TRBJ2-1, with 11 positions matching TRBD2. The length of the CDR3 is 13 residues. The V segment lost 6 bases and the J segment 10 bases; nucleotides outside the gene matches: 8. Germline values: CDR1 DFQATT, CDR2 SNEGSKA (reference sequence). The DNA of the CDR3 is TGCAGTGCACAACTAGCGGGAGTCGGCGAGCAGTTCTTC. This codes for CSAQLAGVGEQFF.

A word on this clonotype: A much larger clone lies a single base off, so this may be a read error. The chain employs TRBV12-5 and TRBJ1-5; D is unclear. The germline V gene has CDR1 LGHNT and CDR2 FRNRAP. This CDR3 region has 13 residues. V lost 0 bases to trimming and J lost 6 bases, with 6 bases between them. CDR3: CASGLVGGQPQHF. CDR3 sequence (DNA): TGTGCTAGTGGTTTGGTGGGAGGTCAGCCCCAGCATTTT.

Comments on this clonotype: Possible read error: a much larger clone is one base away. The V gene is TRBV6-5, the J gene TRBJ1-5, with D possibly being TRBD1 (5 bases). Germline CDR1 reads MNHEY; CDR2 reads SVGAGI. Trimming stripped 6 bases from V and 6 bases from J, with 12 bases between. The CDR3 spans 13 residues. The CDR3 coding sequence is TGTGCCAGCAGGTATACCCAGGGTCAGCCCCAGCATTTT. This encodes CASRYTQGQPQHF.

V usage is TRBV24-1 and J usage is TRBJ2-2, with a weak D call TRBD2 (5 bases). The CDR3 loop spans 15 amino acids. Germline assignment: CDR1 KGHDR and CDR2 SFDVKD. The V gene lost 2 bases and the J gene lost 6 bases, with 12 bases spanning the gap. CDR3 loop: CATSDSAEGAGELFF. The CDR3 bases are TGTGCCACCAGTGATTCGGCCGAGGGAGCCGGGGAGCTGTTTTTT.

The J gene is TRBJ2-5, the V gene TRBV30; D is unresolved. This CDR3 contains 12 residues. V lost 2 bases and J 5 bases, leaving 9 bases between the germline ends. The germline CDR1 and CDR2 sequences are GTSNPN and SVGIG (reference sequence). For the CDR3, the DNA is TGTGCCTGGAGTCCAACCATGGAGACCCAGTACTTC. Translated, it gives CAWSPTMETQYF.

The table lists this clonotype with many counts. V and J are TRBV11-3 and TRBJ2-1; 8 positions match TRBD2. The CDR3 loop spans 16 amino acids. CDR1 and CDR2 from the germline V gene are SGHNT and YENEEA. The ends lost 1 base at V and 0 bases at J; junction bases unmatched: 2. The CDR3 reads CASSLGTSTSYNEQFF. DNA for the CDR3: TGTGCCAGCAGCTTAGGGACTAGCACCTCCTACAATGAGCAGTTCTTC.

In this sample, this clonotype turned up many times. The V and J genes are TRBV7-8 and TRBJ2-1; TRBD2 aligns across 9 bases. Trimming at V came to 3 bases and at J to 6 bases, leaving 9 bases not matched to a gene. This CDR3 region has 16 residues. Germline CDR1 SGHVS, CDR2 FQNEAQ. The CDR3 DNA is TGTGCCAGCAGCTTGGTTCAGAGGACTAGCGCCAATGAGCAGTTCTTC. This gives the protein CASSLVQRTSANEQFF. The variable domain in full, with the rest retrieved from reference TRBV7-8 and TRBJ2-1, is GAGVSQSPRYKVAKRGQDVALRCDPISGHVSLFWYQQALGQGPEFLTYFQNEAQLDKSGLPSDRFFAERPEGSVSTLKIQRTQQEDSAVYLCASSLVQRTSANEQFFGPGTRLTVL.

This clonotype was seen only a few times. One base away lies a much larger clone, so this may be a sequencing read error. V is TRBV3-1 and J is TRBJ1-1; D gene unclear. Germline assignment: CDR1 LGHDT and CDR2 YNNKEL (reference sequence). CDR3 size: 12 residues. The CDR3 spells CASSLSRTEALF. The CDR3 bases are TGTGCCAGCAGCCTGTCACGCACTGAAGCTCTCTTT. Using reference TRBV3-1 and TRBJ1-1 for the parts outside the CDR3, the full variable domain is DTAVSQTPKYLVTQMGNDKSIKCEQNLGHDTMYWYKQDSKKFLKIMFSYNNKELIINETVPNRFSPKSPDKAHLNLHINSLELGDSAVYFCASSLSRTEALFGQGTRLTVV.